This entry features one T cell receptor beta chain sequence. Its antigen is as yet unknown. Compared with germline, one end of the junction differs, possibly owing to a read error. The CDR3 is 15 residues long. Germline CDR1 is MDHEN and CDR2 is SYDVKM. These data originate in a study of blood T cells in healthy people across ages. Whole-study results and caveats: A strong correlation was seen between TCR beta diversity and naive T cell percentage. Per million T cells, TCR beta diversity dropped about linearly as age rose. CMV status of donors was not determined, possibly confounding expanded clonotype changes.

A second PCR, run for roughly 6 to 11 cycles, used a sample-barcoded 5' primer plus a J-beta primer mix. TCRdb itself ran the 5' RACE reads through MiXCR, one entry per CDR3 protein. Of under 2 million distinct CDR3 sequences listed, about 32% are singletons. The TCR originated in a woman under 40 in good health. The gene calls are TRBV28 and TRBJ2-5; D not certain. The DNA end lines up better with TRBJ2-7; the J call may be wrong. The sample was blood. The CDR3 spells CASNTPYRVSDEQYF. CDR3 nucleotides: TGTGCCAGCAATACTCCTTATCGCGTCTCCGACGAGCAGTACTTC.